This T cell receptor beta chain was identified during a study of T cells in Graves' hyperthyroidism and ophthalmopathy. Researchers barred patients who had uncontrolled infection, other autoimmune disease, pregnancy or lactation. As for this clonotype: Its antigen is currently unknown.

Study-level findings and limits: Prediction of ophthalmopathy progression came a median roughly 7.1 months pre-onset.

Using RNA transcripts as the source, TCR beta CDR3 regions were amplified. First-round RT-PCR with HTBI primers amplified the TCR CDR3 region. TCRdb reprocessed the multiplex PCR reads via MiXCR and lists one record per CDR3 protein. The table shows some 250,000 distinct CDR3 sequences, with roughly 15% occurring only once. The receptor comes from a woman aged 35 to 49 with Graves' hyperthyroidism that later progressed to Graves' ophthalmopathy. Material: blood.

CDR3 in DNA: TGTGCCAGCAGTCGACTGTTTGGGGAGACCCAGTACTTC. Residues: CASSRLFGETQYF. The chain employs TRBV27 and TRBJ2-5; D gene uncertain. Germline assignment: CDR1 MNHEY and CDR2 SMNVEV (reference sequence). The V and J ends lost 5 bases and 5 bases respectively, with 12 bases between them. The CDR3 is 13 residues long.